What follows is one TCR beta chain and its context. The data originate from a study of T cells in Graves' hyperthyroidism and ophthalmopathy. Study in general: The blood sample was taken at first diagnosis, before treatment began.

RNA transcripts gave rise to amplified TCR beta CDR3 regions. The HTBI primer set was used in a first-round RT-PCR of the TCR CDR3. Each CDR3 protein is one row after TCRdb ran MiXCR on the multiplex PCR reads. Of some 690,000 distinct CDR3 sequences listed, 17% are singletons. J lost 5 bases, V lost 8 bases, and 13 bases had no gene match. Germline CDR1 is MDHEN and CDR2 is SYDVKM. This CDR3 has 15 amino acids. Sequenced: blood. The rearrangement uses TRBV28 and TRBJ2-5, with TRBD1 matching 8 bases. This receptor was taken from a middle-aged man with Graves' hyperthyroidism. The CDR3 protein is CASHTQGQGVETQYF. In nucleotides, the CDR3 is TGTGCCAGCCACACCCAAGGACAGGGCGTTGAGACCCAGTACTTC.